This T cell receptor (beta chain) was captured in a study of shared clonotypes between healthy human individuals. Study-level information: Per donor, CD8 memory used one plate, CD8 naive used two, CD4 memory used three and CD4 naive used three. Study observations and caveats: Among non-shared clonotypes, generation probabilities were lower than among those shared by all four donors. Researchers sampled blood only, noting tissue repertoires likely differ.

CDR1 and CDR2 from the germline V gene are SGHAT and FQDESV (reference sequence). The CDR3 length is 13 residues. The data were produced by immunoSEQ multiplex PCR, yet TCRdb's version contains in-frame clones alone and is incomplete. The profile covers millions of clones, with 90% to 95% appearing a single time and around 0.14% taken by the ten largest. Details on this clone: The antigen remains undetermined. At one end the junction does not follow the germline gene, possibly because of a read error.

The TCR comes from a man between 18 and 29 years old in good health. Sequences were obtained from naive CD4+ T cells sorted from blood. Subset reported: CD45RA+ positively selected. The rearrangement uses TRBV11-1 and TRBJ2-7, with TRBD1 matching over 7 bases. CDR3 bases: TGTGCCAGCAGCTGGAGTACTTCGACAGGGAAGGACTTC. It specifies CASSWSTSTGKDF. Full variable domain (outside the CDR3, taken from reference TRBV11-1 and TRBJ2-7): EAEVAQSPRYKITEKSQAVAFWCDPISGHATLYWYRQILGQGPELLVQFQDESVVDDSQLPKDRFSAERLKGVDSTLKIQPAELGDSAMYLCASSWSTSTGKDFGPGTRLTVT.